One sample yielded the 17 T cell receptor beta chains listed below, sequenced in a study of shared clonotypes between healthy human individuals (dated by TCRdb to the early 2020s). The library was built by means of the immunoSEQ multiplex PCR assay. The source is immuneACCESS, and TCRdb retained only in-frame sequences with V and J called. Part of the clones is not carried over; for the studies checked, unresolved V genes explain less than half of this, and the remainder is unexplained. This sample gives more than 2,000,000 clones in total; more than 80% of them show up just once. The biggest ten clones account for under 0.45% of the sample. Source material: naive CD4+ T cells from PBMCs. The cell subset or site label here, explained by the study, means: CD45RA+ positively selected. The receptor set was obtained from a man aged 18 to 30 in good health. Some clones in this sample may be carry-over from other donors' samples.

The gene calls are TRBV5-4 and TRBJ2-5; 7 nucleotides agree with TRBD2. J lost 5 bases, V lost 2 bases, and 3 bases had no gene match. Germline lookup yields CDR1 SGHNT and CDR2 YYREEE (reference sequence). CDR3 length equals 13 residues. This CDR3 reads CASSFEGGETQYF. The CDR3 nucleotides read TGTGCCAGCAGCTTCGAGGGAGGGGAGACCCAGTACTTC. The full variable domain, completed using reference TRBV5-4 and TRBJ2-5, is ETGVTQSPTHLIKTRGQQVTLRCSSQSGHNTVSWYQQALGQGPQFIFQYYREEENGRGNFPPRFSGLQFPNYSSELNVNALELDDSALYLCASSFEGGETQYFGPGTRLLVL.

V usage is TRBV10-3 and J usage is TRBJ1-1; 7 bases fit TRBD1. The V and J ends lost 2 bases and 4 bases, in that order; junction bases with no gene match: 1. Per the germline V gene, CDR1 is ENHRY and CDR2 is SYGVKD. This CDR3 is built from 13 residues. The DNA of the CDR3 is TGTGCCATCAGTGAGCAGGGGGGCACTGAAGCTTTCTTT. As protein: CAISEQGGTEAFF.

Concerning this clone: Other DNA sequences in this specimen translate into the identical CDR3. This rearrangement joins TRBV27 to TRBJ2-5, with TRBD2 identical over 15 bases. Germline V gene sequence: CDR1 MNHEY, CDR2 SMNVEV (reference sequence). The CDR3 spans 14 residues. The J segment lost 5 bases and the V segment lost 6 bases, leaving 1 base of the junction unmatched. The CDR3 is CASRGLAGGETQYF. For the CDR3, the DNA is TGTGCCAGCAGAGGACTAGCGGGAGGGGAGACCCAGTACTTC.

The CDR3 nucleotides read TGTGCCAGCAGTTACCTAGCGCCCAGGGGGAATCCGCAGTATTTT. Translated: CASSYLAPRGNPQYF. The V and J genes are TRBV6-6 and TRBJ2-3; tentatively, D is TRBD1 (7 bases). Trimming removed 2 bases from V and 10 bases from J, with 19 bases in between. Germline V gives CDR1 MNHNY, CDR2 SVGAGI (reference sequence). The CDR3 has 15 residues.

The V call is TRBV7-2, the J call TRBJ1-3; unclear D gene. V was shortened by 3 bases and J by 5 bases, with 5 bases between the two germline ends. The CDR3 is 12 amino acids. Germline V gene data show CDR1 as SGHTA and CDR2 as FQGNSA. In DNA, the CDR3 is TGTGCCAGCAGCTTTGGCCGAAACACCATATATTTT. Translated: CASSFGRNTIYF.

This chain uses TRBV7-9 with TRBJ1-2, with D perhaps matching TRBD1 (6 bases). Germline V gene sequence: CDR1 SEHNR, CDR2 FQNEAQ (reference sequence). The V end was cut by 0 bases, the J end by 7 bases, with 18 bases between. The CDR3 loop spans 16 amino acids. The CDR3 DNA is TGTGCCAGCAGCTTAGCGGCGGGGGCAGGGGAGTTTGGCTACACCTTC. It specifies CASSLAAGAGEFGYTF.

CDR3: CASSLGLAGPTDTQYF. CDR3 sequence (DNA): TGTGCCAGCAGCTTAGGACTAGCGGGCCCCACAGATACGCAGTATTTT. The rearrangement joins TRBV7-9 to TRBJ2-3; 10 positions agree with TRBD2. The trim removed 1 base at V and 2 bases at J, leaving 3 bases unmatched. CDR1 and CDR2 from the germline V gene are SEHNR and FQNEAQ (reference sequence). This CDR3 region has 16 residues.

The chain recombines TRBV9 with TRBJ2-2, with TRBD2 matching 9 bases. J gave up 4 bases and V 1 base, and 5 bases lay outside the gene matches. Germline values: CDR1 SGDLS, CDR2 YYNGEE. The CDR3 sequence is 16 residues long. The CDR3 DNA reads as TGTGCCAGCAGCGTATATAGCGGGAGTTTCACCGGGGAGCTGTTTTTT. Its protein product is CASSVYSGSFTGELFF.

CDR3 bases: TGTGCCATCCTAAGGGCGGGCTCCTACAATGAGCAGTTCTTC. This translates into CAILRAGSYNEQFF. V is TRBV7-9 and J is TRBJ2-1; maybe TRBD2 (5 bases). This CDR3 is built from 14 residues. CDR1 is SEHNR, CDR2 FQNEAQ, per germline (reference sequence). Trimming removed 10 bases from V and 0 bases from J, with 13 bases in between. Variable domain in full (rest from reference TRBV7-9 and TRBJ2-1): DTGVSQNPRHKITKRGQNVTFRCDPISEHNRLYWYRQTLGQGPEFLTYFQNEAQLEKSRLLSDRFSAERPKGSFSTLEIQRTEQGDSAMYLCAILRAGSYNEQFFGPGTRLTVL.

The V gene is TRBV11-1, the J gene TRBJ2-2, with 10 bases that match TRBD1. The germline gives CDR1 SGHAT, CDR2 FQDESV (reference sequence). J gave up 6 bases and V 4 bases, and 5 bases lay outside the gene matches. The CDR3 totals 15 residues. Here the CDR3 DNA reads TGTGCCAGCAGCTCCCGGGACAGGGGCTCCGGGGAGCTGTTTTTT. This codes for CASSSRDRGSGELFF.

This chain connects TRBV5-1 to TRBJ1-1; D remains ambiguous. The CDR3 contains 16 residues. CDR1 is SGHRS, CDR2 YFSETQ, per germline. V was trimmed by 0 bases and J by 4 bases, leaving 16 bases between them. In nucleotides, the CDR3 is TGCGCCAGCAGCTTGGGACACGGGTCGGATGGCACTGAAGCTTTCTTT. Protein product: CASSLGHGSDGTEAFF.

As to this clone: Other DNA sequences in the sample encode the same CDR3. The CDR3: CASSLGGAVNEQFF. In nucleotides, the CDR3 is TGTGCCAGCAGTTTGGGGGGAGCGGTCAATGAGCAGTTCTTC. The chain is built from TRBV28 and TRBJ2-1, with D perhaps TRBD2 (6 bases). V dropped 3 bases and J dropped 6 bases, with 12 bases sitting between them. This CDR3 has 14 amino acids. Germline assignment: CDR1 MDHEN and CDR2 SYDVKM. The full variable domain, rest sourced from reference TRBV28 and TRBJ2-1, is DVKVTQSSRYLVKRTGEKVFLECVQDMDHENMFWYRQDPGLGLRLIYFSYDVKMKEKGDIPEGYSVSREKKERFSLILESASTNQTSMYLCASSLGGAVNEQFFGPGTRLTVL.

This CDR3 is CASSILGAGATGELFF. DNA of the CDR3: TGTGCCAGCAGCATACTAGGAGCGGGAGCGACCGGGGAGCTGTTTTTT. The chain has TRBV7-8 and TRBJ2-2; 8 bases match TRBD2. The CDR3 has 16 amino acids. V gave up 5 bases and J gave up 5 bases; unmatched junction bases: 10. Germline CDR1 and CDR2: SGHVS and FQNEAQ.

The chain recombines TRBV6-1 with TRBJ1-5; tentatively, D is TRBD1 (6 bases). The CDR3 has 18 residues. With 1 base removed from V and 0 bases from J, the gap between germline ends came to 16 bases. Germline V gives CDR1 MNHNS, CDR2 SASEGT. The CDR3 is CASSEVGQQRYSNQPQHF. The DNA of the CDR3 is TGTGCCAGCAGTGAAGTTGGACAGCAGAGATATAGCAATCAGCCCCAGCATTTT.

The V gene is TRBV28, the J gene TRBJ1-2; D is uncertain. This CDR3 comprises 14 residues. Trimming cost V 5 bases and J 4 bases, with 14 bases left between them. In germline, CDR1 is MDHEN, CDR2 SYDVKM. In DNA, the CDR3 is TGTGCCAGCAGTCCCCGGGTAGGAGGCTATGGCTACACCTTC. This gives the protein CASSPRVGGYGYTF.

In its sample, this clone was seen once. CDR3: CASSPPTLGGTQYF. The CDR3 DNA reads TGTGCCAGCTCACCGCCGACATTGGGGGGGACCCAGTACTTC. The V and J genes are TRBV18 and TRBJ2-5, with D possibly matching TRBD2 (6 bases). Germline V gene lookup returns CDR1 KGHSH and CDR2 LQKENI. This CDR3 contains 14 residues. V dropped 3 bases and J dropped 7 bases, with 15 bases sitting between them.

The chain joins TRBV7-9 to TRBJ1-4; D gene uncertain. CDR3 length: 16 residues. Germline values: CDR1 SEHNR, CDR2 FQNEAQ (reference sequence). Trimming removed 5 bases at V and 6 bases at J, with 19 bases between. The CDR3 DNA sequence: TGTGCCAGCAGCCCGCGTTTTTCGGCGAGGGATGAAAAACTGTTTTTT. Its translation: CASSPRFSARDEKLFF.